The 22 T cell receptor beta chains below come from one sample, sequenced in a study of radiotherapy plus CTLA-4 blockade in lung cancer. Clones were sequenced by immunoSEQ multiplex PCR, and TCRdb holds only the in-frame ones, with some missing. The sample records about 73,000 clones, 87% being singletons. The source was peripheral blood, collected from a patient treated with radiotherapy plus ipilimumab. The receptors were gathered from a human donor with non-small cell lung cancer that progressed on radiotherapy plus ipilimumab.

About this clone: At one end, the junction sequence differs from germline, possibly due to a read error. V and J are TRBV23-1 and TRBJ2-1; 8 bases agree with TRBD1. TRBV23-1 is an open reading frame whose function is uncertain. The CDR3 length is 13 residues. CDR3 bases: TGCGCCAGCGGCCAGACAGGGGATAATGTGCAGTTCTTC. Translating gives CASGQTGDNVQFF.

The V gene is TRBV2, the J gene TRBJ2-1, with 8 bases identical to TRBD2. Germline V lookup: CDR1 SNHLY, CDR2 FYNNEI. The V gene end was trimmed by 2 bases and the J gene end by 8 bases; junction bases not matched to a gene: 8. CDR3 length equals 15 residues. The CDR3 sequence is CASSEQGLVGHEQFF. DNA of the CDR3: TGTGCCAGCAGTGAACAGGGACTAGTAGGGCATGAGCAGTTCTTC.

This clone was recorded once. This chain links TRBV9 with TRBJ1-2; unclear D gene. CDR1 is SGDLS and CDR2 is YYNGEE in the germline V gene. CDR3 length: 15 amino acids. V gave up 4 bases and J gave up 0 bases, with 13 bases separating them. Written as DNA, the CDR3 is TGTGCCAGCAGCATGAGGACGGTAGCTAACTATGGCTACACCTTC. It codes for CASSMRTVANYGYTF.

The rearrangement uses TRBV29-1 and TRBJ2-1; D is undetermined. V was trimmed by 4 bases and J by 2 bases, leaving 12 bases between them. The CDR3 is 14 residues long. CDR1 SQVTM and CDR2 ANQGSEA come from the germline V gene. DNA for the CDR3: TGCAGCGTTGCCGTCGTCACCACCTACAATGAGCAGTTCTTC. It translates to CSVAVVTTYNEQFF.

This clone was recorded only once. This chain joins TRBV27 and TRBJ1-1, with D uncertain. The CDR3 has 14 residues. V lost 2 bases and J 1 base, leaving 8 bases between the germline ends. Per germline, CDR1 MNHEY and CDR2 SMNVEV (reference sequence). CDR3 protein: CASSLQYPNTEAFF. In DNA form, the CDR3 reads TGTGCCAGCAGTTTACAGTACCCGAACACTGAAGCTTTCTTT.

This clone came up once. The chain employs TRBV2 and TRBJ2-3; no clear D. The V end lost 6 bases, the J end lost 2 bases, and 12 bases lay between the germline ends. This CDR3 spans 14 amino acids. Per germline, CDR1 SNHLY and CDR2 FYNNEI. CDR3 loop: CASSQDTITDTQYF. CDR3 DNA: TGTGCCAGCAGCCAAGACACAATCACAGATACGCAGTATTTT.

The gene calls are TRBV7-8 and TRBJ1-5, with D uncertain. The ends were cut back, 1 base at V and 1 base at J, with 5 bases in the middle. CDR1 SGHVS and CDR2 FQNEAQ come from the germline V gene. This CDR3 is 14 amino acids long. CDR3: CASSLVSSNQPQHF. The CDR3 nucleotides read TGTGCCAGCAGCTTAGTGAGCAGCAATCAGCCCCAGCATTTT.

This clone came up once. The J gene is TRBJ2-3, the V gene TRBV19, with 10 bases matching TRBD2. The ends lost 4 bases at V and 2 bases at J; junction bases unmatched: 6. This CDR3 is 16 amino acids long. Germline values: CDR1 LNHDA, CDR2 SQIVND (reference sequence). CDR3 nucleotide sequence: TGTGCCAGTAGTAAAATAGCGGGAGGACTCACAGATACGCAGTATTTT. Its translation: CASSKIAGGLTDTQYF.

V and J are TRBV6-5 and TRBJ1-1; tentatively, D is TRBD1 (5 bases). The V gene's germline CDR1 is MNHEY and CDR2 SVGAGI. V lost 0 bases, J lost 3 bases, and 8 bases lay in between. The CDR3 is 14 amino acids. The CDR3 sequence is CASSYSGGDTEAFF. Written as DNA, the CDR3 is TGTGCCAGCAGTTACTCAGGAGGGGACACTGAAGCTTTCTTT.

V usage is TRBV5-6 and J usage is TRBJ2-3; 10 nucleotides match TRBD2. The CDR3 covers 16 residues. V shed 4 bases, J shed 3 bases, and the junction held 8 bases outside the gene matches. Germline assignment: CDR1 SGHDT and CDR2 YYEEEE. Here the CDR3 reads CASSDLAGGRTDTQYF. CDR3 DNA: TGTGCCAGCAGCGACTTAGCGGGAGGACGAACAGATACGCAGTATTTT.

CDR3 in amino acids: CASSPTITEAFF. The CDR3 region has the DNA TGTGCCAGCAGTCCCACCATCACTGAAGCTTTCTTT. The chain is built from TRBV2 and TRBJ1-1; D unclear. CDR3 size: 12 residues. Germline assignment: CDR1 SNHLY and CDR2 FYNNEI. V dropped 5 bases and J dropped 4 bases, with 8 bases sitting between them.

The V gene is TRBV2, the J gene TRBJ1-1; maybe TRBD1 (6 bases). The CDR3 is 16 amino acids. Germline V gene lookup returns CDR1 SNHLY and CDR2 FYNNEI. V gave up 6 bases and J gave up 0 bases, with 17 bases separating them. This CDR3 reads CASRTGTWYMNTEAFF. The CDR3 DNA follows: TGTGCCAGCAGGACCGGGACATGGTATATGAACACTGAAGCTTTCTTT.

CDR3 in amino acids: CAISELATGGAHGYTF. The CDR3, as DNA: TGTGCCATCAGTGAACTGGCGACAGGGGGCGCACATGGCTACACCTTC. The chain joins TRBV10-3 to TRBJ1-2; TRBD1 agrees at 10 bases. Per the germline V gene, CDR1 is ENHRY and CDR2 is SYGVKD. This CDR3 contains 16 residues. The V and J ends lost 3 bases and 6 bases, in that order; junction bases with no gene match: 10.

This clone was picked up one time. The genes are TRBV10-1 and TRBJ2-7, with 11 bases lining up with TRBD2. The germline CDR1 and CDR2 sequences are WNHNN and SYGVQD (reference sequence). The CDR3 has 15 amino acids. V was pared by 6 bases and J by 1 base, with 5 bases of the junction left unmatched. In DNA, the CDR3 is TGCGCCAGCAGGTCCGGGACTAGCGGATCCTACGAGCAGTACTTC. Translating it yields CASRSGTSGSYEQYF.

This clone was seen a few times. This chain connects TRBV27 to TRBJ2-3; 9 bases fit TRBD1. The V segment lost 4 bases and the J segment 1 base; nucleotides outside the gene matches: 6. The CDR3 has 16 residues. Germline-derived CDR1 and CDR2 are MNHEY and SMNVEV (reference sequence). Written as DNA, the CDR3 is TGTGCCAGCAGTTCCCTCCGACAGGGGGGCACAGATACGCAGTATTTT. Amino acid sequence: CASSSLRQGGTDTQYF.

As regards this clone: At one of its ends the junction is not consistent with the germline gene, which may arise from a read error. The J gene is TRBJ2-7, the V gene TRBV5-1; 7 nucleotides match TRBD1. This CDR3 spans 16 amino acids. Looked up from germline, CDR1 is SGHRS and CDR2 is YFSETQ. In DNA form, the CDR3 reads TGCGCCAGCAGCTTGGATCCCGGGACAGCCTCCAACGAGCAGTACTTC. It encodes CASSLDPGTASNEQYF.

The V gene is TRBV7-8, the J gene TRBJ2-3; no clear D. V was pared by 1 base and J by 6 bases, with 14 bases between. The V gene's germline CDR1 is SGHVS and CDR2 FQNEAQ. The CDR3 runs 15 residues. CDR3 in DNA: TGTGCCAGCAGCTTAGTGGCGTGGGGTGGGGATACGCAGTATTTT. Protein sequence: CASSLVAWGGDTQYF.

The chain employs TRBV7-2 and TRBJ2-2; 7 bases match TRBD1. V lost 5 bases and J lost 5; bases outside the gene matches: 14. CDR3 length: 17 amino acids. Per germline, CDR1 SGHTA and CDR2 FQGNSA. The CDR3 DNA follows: TGTGCCAGCAGCAAGGGGGCCGCTGGGCGCGGGACCGGGGAGCTGTTTTTT. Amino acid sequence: CASSKGAAGRGTGELFF. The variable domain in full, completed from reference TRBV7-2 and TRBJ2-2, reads GAGVSQSPSNKVTEKGKDVELRCDPISGHTALYWYRQSLGQGLEFLIYFQGNSAPDKSGLPSDRFSAERTGGSVSTLTIQRTQQEDSAVYLCASSKGAAGRGTGELFFGEGSRLTVL.

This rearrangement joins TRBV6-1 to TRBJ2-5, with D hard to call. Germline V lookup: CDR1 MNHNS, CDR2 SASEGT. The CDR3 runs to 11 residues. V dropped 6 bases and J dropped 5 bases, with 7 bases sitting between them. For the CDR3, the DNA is TGTGCCAGCAGCCCGTTGGAGACCCAGTACTTC. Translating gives CASSPLETQYF.

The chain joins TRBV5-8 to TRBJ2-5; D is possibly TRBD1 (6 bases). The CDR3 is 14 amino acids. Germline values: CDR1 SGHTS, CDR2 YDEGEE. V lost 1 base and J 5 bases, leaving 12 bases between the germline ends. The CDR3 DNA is TGTGCCAGCAGCTTGACGTCGCAGGGGGAGACCCAGTACTTC. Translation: CASSLTSQGETQYF.

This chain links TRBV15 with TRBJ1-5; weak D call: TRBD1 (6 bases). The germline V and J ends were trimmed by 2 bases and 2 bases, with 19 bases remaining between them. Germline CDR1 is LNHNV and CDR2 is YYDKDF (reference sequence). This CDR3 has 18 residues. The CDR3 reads CATSRPSNTGSGNQPQHF. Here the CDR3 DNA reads TGTGCCACCAGCAGACCCTCAAATACAGGGAGCGGCAATCAGCCCCAGCATTTT.

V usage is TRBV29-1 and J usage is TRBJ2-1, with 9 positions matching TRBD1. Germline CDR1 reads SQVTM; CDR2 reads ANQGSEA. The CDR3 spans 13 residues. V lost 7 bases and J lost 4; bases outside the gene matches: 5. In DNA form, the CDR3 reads TGCAGCGGGACAGGGGAGCAGTACAATGAGCAGTTCTTC. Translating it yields CSGTGEQYNEQFF.